This entry describes one T cell receptor beta chain. The germline V gene encodes CDR1 SGDLS and CDR2 YYNGEE. The CDR3 totals 13 residues. V lost 4 bases and J 7 bases, leaving 11 bases between the germline ends. The data are from a study of blood T cell repertoires in COVID-19. At the level of the study: Collection of acute and convalescent COVID-19 samples took place in the United States, Italy and Spain. T cells, B-cell-depleted T cells, or PBMCs supplied cDNA or gDNA.

Source study methods: Researchers report that nucleated cell counts were estimated from reference gene primer amplification. The table came from immunoSEQ multiplex PCR; TCRdb's copy has only in-frame clones and leaves some out. D and trimming were read from the DNA, whereas the V and J calls and clone size are those reported in that table. Among tens of thousands of clones listed, roughly 77% were seen once. The clonotype comes from a human donor in a cohort sampled during active COVID-19. V is TRBV9 and J is TRBJ2-2, with D hard to call. The sample comprised peripheral blood. CDR3 residues: CASSPLTRGELFF. The DNA for the CDR3 is TGTGCCAGCAGCCCGCTGACACGCGGGGAGCTGTTTTTT.